The TCR beta chain under discussion was sequenced for a study of post-analysis software for immune sequencing data. Study context: Progressive-relapsing, secondary progressive and relapsing-remitting multiple sclerosis were among the disease courses included. Study-wide results and caveats: Samples from a shared batch, those prepared together, strongly co-clustered by F measure. The normalized Chao1 diversity of multiple sclerosis patients was significantly lower than that of controls. Roughly 5 TRBV segments, TRBV5-6, TRBV5-1 and TRBV20-1 among them, were found more frequent in patients than controls.

The authors incorporated unique molecular identifiers into the TCR beta cDNA libraries. Each CDR3 protein gets one entry after TCRdb re-called the PCR reads with MiXCR. The repertoire has about 200,000 distinct CDR3 sequences, about 30% of them found once; the top ten carry around 3.7%. With respect to this clonotype: Its antigen is currently unknown.

The germline CDR1 and CDR2 sequences are SGHKS and YYEKEE (reference sequence). V lost 1 base, J lost 2 bases, and 16 bases lay in between. This CDR3 is 18 amino acids long. This clonotype originated in a girl between 2 and 17 years old with multiple sclerosis. Source material: blood. The chain combines TRBV5-5 with TRBJ2-6; D tentatively fits TRBD1 or TRBD2 (5 bases each). The CDR3 spells CASSLIRQGVAGANVLTF. CDR3 bases: TGTGCCAGCAGCTTGATCAGGCAGGGAGTAGCTGGGGCCAACGTCCTGACTTTC. The variable domain in full, with the rest retrieved from reference TRBV5-5 and TRBJ2-6, is DAGVTQSPTHLIKTRGQQVTLRCSPISGHKSVSWYQQVLGQGPQFIFQYYEKEERGRGNFPDRFSARQFPNYSSELNVNALLLGDSALYLCASSLIRQGVAGANVLTFGAGSRLTVL.